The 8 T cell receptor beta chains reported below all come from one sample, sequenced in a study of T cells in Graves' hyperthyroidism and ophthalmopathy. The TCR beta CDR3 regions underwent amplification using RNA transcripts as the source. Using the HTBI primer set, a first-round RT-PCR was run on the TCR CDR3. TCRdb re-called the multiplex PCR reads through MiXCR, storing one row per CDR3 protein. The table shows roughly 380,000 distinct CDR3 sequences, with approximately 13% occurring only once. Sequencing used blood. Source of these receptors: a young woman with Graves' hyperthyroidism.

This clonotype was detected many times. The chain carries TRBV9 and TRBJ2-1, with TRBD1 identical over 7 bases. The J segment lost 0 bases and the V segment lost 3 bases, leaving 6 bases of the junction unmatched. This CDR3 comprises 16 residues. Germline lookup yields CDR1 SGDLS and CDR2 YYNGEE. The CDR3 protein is CASSASGGSSYNEQFF. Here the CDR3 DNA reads TGTGCCAGCAGCGCGTCAGGGGGAAGCTCCTACAATGAGCAGTTCTTC.

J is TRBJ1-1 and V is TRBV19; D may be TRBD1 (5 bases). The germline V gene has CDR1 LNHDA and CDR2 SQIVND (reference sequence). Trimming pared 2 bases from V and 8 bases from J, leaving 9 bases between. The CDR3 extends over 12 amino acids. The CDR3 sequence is CASSIRQGEAFF. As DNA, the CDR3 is TGTGCCAGTAGTATACGCCAGGGAGAAGCTTTCTTT.

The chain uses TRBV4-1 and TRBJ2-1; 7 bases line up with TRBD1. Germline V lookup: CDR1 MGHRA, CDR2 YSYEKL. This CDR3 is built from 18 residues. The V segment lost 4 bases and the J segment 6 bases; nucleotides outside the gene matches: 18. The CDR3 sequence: CASSLSGQNFPRGNEQFF. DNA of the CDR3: TGCGCCAGCAGCCTATCGGGACAGAACTTTCCCCGGGGCAATGAGCAGTTCTTC.

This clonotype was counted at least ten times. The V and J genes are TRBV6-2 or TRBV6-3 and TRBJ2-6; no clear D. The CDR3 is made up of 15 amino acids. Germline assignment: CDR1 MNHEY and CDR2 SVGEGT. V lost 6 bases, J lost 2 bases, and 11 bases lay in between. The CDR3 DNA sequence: TGTGCCAGCAGCCAAGAGATTACTGGGGCCAACGTCCTGACTTTC. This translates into CASSQEITGANVLTF.

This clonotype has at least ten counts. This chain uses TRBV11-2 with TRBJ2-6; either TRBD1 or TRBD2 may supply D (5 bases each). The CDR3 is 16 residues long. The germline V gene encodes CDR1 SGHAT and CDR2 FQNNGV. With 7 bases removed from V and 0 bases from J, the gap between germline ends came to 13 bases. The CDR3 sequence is CASIPGPYSGANVLTF. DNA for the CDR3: TGTGCCAGCATCCCGGGGCCATACTCTGGGGCCAACGTCCTGACTTTC.

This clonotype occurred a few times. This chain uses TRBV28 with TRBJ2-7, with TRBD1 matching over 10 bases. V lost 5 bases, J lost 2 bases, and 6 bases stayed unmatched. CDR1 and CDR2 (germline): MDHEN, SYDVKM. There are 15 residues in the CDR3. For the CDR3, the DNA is TGTGCCAGCAGTCTGGGACAGGGGATTCCCTACGAGCAGTACTTC. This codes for CASSLGQGIPYEQYF.

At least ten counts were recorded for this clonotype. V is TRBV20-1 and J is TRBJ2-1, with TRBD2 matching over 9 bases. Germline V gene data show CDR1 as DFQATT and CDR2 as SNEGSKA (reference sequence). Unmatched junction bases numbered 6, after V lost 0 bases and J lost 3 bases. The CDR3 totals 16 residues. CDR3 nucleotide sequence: TGCAGTGCTAGAGACTTTAGCGGGAGCCACTACAATGAGCAGTTCTTC. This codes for CSARDFSGSHYNEQFF.

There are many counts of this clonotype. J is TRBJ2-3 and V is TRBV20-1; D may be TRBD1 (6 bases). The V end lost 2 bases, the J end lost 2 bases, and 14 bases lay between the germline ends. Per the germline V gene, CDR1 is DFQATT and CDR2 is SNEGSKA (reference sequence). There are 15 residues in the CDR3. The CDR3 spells CSARIRGRLTDTQYF. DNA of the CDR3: TGCAGTGCTAGAATCAGGGGCCGCCTCACAGATACGCAGTATTTT.